These T cell receptor beta chains were read from a single sample in a study of shared clonotypes between healthy human individuals. Repertoires were generated with immunoSEQ multiplex PCR, while TCRdb's copy carries only in-frame clones and drops some. The sample consists of 1,100,000 or so clones, roughly 74% of them appearing once. Specimen: memory CD4+ T cells from PBMCs. These receptors came from a man between 18 and 29 years old in good health. Some clones in this sample may be carry-over from other donors' samples. CDR3s include the opening cysteine and the closing phenylalanine or tryptophan. The D gene is left open where the match is weak. For some rows the clone size is stated as once, few or many, or as a class when expanded; others skip it.

clone size | J gene | V gene | D gene | CDR3 protein | CDR3 DNA
NA | TRBJ2-2 | TRBV5-1 | TRBD1 | CASSLVPGQANTGELFF | TGCGCCAGCAGCCTGGTCCCGGGACAGGCGAACACCGGGGAGCTGTTTTTT
once | TRBJ2-7 | TRBV4-1 | TRBD2 | CASSLSPGLAGPEQYF | TGCGCCAGCAGCCTTAGTCCGGGACTAGCGGGACCCGAGCAGTACTTC
few | TRBJ1-6 | TRBV30 | TRBD1 | CAWRPPGGNSPLHF | TGTGCCTGGAGACCCCCAGGGGGGAATTCACCCCTCCACTTT
NA | TRBJ1-3 | TRBV9 | NA | CASSATSTNTIYF | TGTGCCAGCAGCGCGACCTCGACGAACACCATATATTTT
NA | TRBJ1-1 | TRBV5-4 | NA | CASSSSSFGTEAFF | TGTGCCAGCAGCTCCTCCAGTTTCGGCACTGAAGCTTTCTTT
NA | TRBJ2-1 | TRBV25-1 | NA | CATGTPAYNEQFF | TGTGCCACAGGGACACCTGCCTACAATGAGCAGTTCTTC
NA | TRBJ2-7 | TRBV4-1 | NA | CASSQEHGGLIEQYF | TGCGCCAGCAGCCAAGAACACGGAGGACTAATCGAGCAGTACTTC
few | TRBJ2-3 | TRBV14 | NA | CASSQDLGHYTDTQYF | TGTGCCAGCAGCCAAGATCTAGGGCATTACACAGATACGCAGTATTTT
NA | TRBJ1-6 | TRBV7-8 | NA | CASRSGRPLHF | TGTGCCAGCAGAAGTGGACGACCCCTCCACTTT
NA | TRBJ1-5 | TRBV5-1 | NA | CASSLAGTESNQPQHF | TGCGCCAGCAGCTTGGCCGGAACAGAGAGCAATCAGCCCCAGCATTTT
NA | TRBJ2-5 | TRBV6-6 | TRBD2 | CASSLPWGGETQYF | TGTGCCAGCAGTCTCCCGTGGGGGGGAGAGACCCAGTACTTC
NA | TRBJ2-4 | TRBV5-4 | TRBD1 | CASSLAGTGPQNIQYF | TGTGCCAGCAGCTTGGCCGGGACAGGGCCCCAAAACATTCAGTACTTC
NA | TRBJ2-7 | TRBV27 | NA | CASSKTQGSYEQYF | TGTGCCAGCAGTAAGACCCAGGGCTCCTACGAGCAGTACTTC
few | TRBJ2-1 | TRBV11-3 | TRBD2 | CASSLEAGDDHEQFF | TGTGCCAGCAGCTTAGAAGCGGGAGACGACCATGAGCAGTTCTTC
few | TRBJ1-2 | TRBV4-1 | TRBD1 | CASSQDAIRDRTYGYTF | TGCGCCAGCAGCCAAGATGCTATCCGGGACAGAACGTATGGCTACACCTTC
NA | TRBJ2-3 | TRBV9 | TRBD2 | CASSVYGTSGRAEDTQYF | TGTGCCAGCAGCGTTTACGGGACTAGCGGGAGGGCCGAAGATACGCAGTATTTT
NA | TRBJ1-2 | TRBV5-4 | NA | CASSLVPSGALDGYTF | TGTGCCAGCAGCTTGGTTCCGAGCGGGGCTCTAGATGGCTACACCTTC
NA | TRBJ2-7 | TRBV7-9 | TRBD2 | CASSPPGTNTYEQYF | TGTGCCAGCAGCCCCCCCGGGACTAATACCTACGAGCAGTACTTC
NA | TRBJ2-3 | TRBV29-1 | NA | CSVERDTQYF | TGCAGCGTTGAAAGAGATACGCAGTATTTT
NA | TRBJ1-1 | TRBV7-2 | NA | CASSLGGRPGVGGTEAFF | TGTGCCAGCAGCTTAGGAGGCCGTCCGGGGGTCGGAGGCACTGAAGCTTTCTTT
NA | TRBJ1-1 | TRBV27 | TRBD1 | CASSSGGAGSTEAFF | TGTGCCAGCAGTTCAGGGGGCGCAGGATCCACTGAAGCTTTCTTT
NA | TRBJ1-2 | TRBV30 | TRBD1 | CAWRTGGRYGYTF | TGTGCCTGGAGGACAGGGGGCCGTTATGGCTACACCTTC
NA | TRBJ2-1 | TRBV7-8 | TRBD2 | CASSSQGLAGIQTYNEQFF | TGTGCCAGCAGCTCTCAGGGACTAGCGGGGATCCAAACCTACAATGAGCAGTTCTTC
NA | TRBJ1-2 | TRBV15 | TRBD1 | CATSKGQNYGYTF | TGTGCCACCAGCAAGGGACAGAACTATGGCTACACCTTC
NA | TRBJ2-3 | TRBV7-3 | NA | CASSLSRSFTDTQYF | TGTGCCAGCAGCTTAAGTCGGTCATTCACAGATACGCAGTATTTT
NA | TRBJ1-1 | TRBV6-1 | TRBD1 | CASRTTGVNTEAFF | TGTGCCAGCAGAACGACAGGGGTGAACACTGAAGCTTTCTTT
NA | TRBJ2-7 | TRBV30 | NA | CAWRTGRQSSYEQYF | TGTGCCTGGAGAACGGGACGCCAGAGCTCCTACGAGCAGTACTTC
NA | TRBJ1-2 | TRBV28 | NA | CASSTPGGPTARELGYTF | TGTGCCAGCAGTACCCCGGGGGGACCGACGGCCAGAGAGCTTGGCTACACCTTC
few | TRBJ2-7 | TRBV4-2 | TRBD1 | CASSQGPGTGSHEQYF | TGTGCCAGCAGCCAAGGCCCCGGGACAGGGTCCCACGAGCAGTACTTC
NA | TRBJ2-1 | TRBV5-1 | TRBD2 | CASSEPTSASYNEQFF | TGCGCCAGCAGCGAACCAACTAGCGCCTCCTACAATGAGCAGTTCTTC
NA | TRBJ1-3 | TRBV7-9 | NA | CASSLYPPSSGNTIYF | TGTGCCAGCAGCTTATATCCGCCAAGCTCTGGAAACACCATATATTTT
once | TRBJ1-1 | TRBV28 | NA | CASSLLWIRPLSEAFF | TGTGCCAGCAGTTTGTTGTGGATTCGGCCTCTTTCTGAAGCTTTCTTT
NA | TRBJ1-2 | TRBV5-4 | NA | CASSSRLLNYGYTF | TGTGCCAGCAGCTCCAGACTCCTTAACTATGGCTACACCTTC
NA | TRBJ2-1 | TRBV30 | NA | CAWSVVGGYYNEQFF | TGTGCCTGGAGTGTAGTTGGAGGTTACTACAATGAGCAGTTCTTC